Listed here are 13 T cell receptor beta chains from one sample, sequenced in a study of blood T cell repertoires in COVID-19. The method was immunoSEQ multiplex PCR; TCRdb's version includes in-frame clones alone and lacks a portion of them. The repertoire holds some 210,000 clones, with around 82% as singletons. The sample taken for sequencing was peripheral blood. Receptor source: a middle-aged woman with acute or convalescent COVID-19.

The table lists this clone with a few counts. The chain is built from TRBV18 and TRBJ2-1; 7 bases match TRBD2. CDR1 is KGHSH and CDR2 is LQKENI in the germline V gene. This CDR3 has 16 amino acids. Unmatched junction bases numbered 11, after V lost 4 bases and J lost 5 bases. The CDR3 sequence: CASSHPSGLLNNEQFF. In DNA form, the CDR3 reads TGTGCCAGCTCACATCCTAGCGGACTACTTAACAATGAGCAGTTCTTC. The complete variable domain, with remaining parts taken from reference TRBV18 and TRBJ2-1, reads NAGVMQNPRHLVRRRGQEARLRCSPMKGHSHVYWYRQLPEEGLKFMVYLQKENIIDESGMPKERFSAEFPKEGPSILRIQQVVRGDSAAYFCASSHPSGLLNNEQFFGPGTRLTVL.

This chain connects TRBV7-6 to TRBJ2-1; 8 bases align to TRBD2. The J segment lost 5 bases and the V segment lost 2 bases, leaving 5 bases of the junction unmatched. CDR1 is SGHVS, CDR2 FNYEAQ, per germline. The CDR3 has 15 residues. This chain's CDR3 is CASSLNGRADNEQFF. The CDR3 nucleotides read TGTGCCAGCAGCTTAAACGGGAGGGCCGACAATGAGCAGTTCTTC.

This rearrangement joins TRBV7-8 to TRBJ1-2; TRBD1 is a possible D gene (6 bases). Germline V gives CDR1 SGHVS, CDR2 FQNEAQ. V was clipped by 5 bases and J by 4 bases, with 17 bases between them. CDR3 length equals 15 residues. The CDR3 here is CASSTGQLGVYGYTF. The CDR3 DNA reads TGTGCCAGCAGCACCGGACAGCTTGGGGTCTATGGCTACACCTTC.

A single count supports this clone. V is TRBV10-3 and J is TRBJ1-5; 8 nucleotides match TRBD1. Per germline, CDR1 ENHRY and CDR2 SYGVKD. There are 15 residues in the CDR3. The V gene end was trimmed by 3 bases and the J gene end by 7 bases; junction bases not matched to a gene: 8. CDR3 residues: CAISELGQGGQPQHF. Written as DNA, the CDR3 is TGTGCCATCAGTGAACTAGGACAGGGTGGACAGCCCCAGCATTTT.

The table lists this clone with a few counts. The chain combines TRBV11-2 with TRBJ2-2; 9 bases are a match to TRBD2. The CDR3 consists of 16 residues. The junction had 9 bases not matched to a gene; V was cut back by 3 bases and J by 7 bases. Looked up from germline, CDR1 is SGHAT and CDR2 is FQNNGV. The CDR3 nucleotides are TGTGCCAGCAGCTTGCGCAGACTAGCGGCTTACGGGGAGCTGTTTTTT. It encodes CASSLRRLAAYGELFF.

This clone occurred a few times. The sample has other DNA sequences that encode this CDR3 too. The J gene is TRBJ2-7, the V gene TRBV30; TRBD1 might be the D (6 bases). V was pared by 2 bases and J by 2 bases, with 13 bases between. The CDR3 has 14 amino acids. Germline V lookup: CDR1 GTSNPN, CDR2 SVGIG (reference sequence). CDR3 region: CAWSPSGQTYEQYF. The DNA for the CDR3 is TGTGCCTGGAGTCCGTCCGGACAGACCTACGAGCAGTACTTC.

The chain is built from TRBV6-5 and TRBJ1-3; 8 bases fit TRBD1. CDR3 size: 15 residues. Germline V CDR1 and CDR2: MNHEY, SVGAGI. V shed 6 bases and J 4 bases; nucleotides not matched to a gene: 8. The CDR3 DNA is TGTGCCAGCAGAGCTTTGGACAGGGAGGGAAACACCATATATTTT. It encodes CASRALDREGNTIYF.

The chain is built from TRBV5-4 and TRBJ2-3, with D unresolved. The V gene lost 0 bases and the J gene lost 2 bases, with 4 bases spanning the gap. Germline CDR1 reads SGHNT; CDR2 reads YYREEE (reference sequence). The CDR3 is 13 amino acids. CDR3 protein: CASSLGYTDTQYF. As DNA, the CDR3 is TGTGCCAGCAGCTTGGGCTACACAGATACGCAGTATTTT.

The chain couples TRBV12-5 to TRBJ1-1; D might be TRBD1 (6 bases). Looked up from germline, CDR1 is LGHNT and CDR2 is FRNRAP. This CDR3 is built from 15 residues. Trimming removed 2 bases at V and 4 bases at J, with 14 bases between. CDR3 region: CASGLSGGAGTEAFF. As DNA, the CDR3 is TGTGCTAGTGGTTTGTCGGGGGGCGCTGGCACTGAAGCTTTCTTT.

V and J are TRBV7-8 and TRBJ2-1, with 10 nucleotides matching TRBD2. CDR1 and CDR2 (germline): SGHVS, FQNEAQ. The CDR3 is 15 residues long. V shed 5 bases, J shed 5 bases, and the junction held 6 bases outside the gene matches. The DNA of the CDR3 is TGTGCCAGCAGCAATAGCGGGAGGCCCCACAATGAGCAGTTCTTC. Its translation is CASSNSGRPHNEQFF.

This chain links TRBV6-2 or TRBV6-3 with TRBJ2-7, with 12 bases fitting TRBD2. The CDR3 loop spans 14 amino acids. The trim removed 4 bases at V and 5 bases at J, leaving 3 bases unmatched. CDR1 and CDR2 from the germline V gene are MNHEY and SVGEGT. The CDR3, as DNA: TGTGCCAGCAGTTCGACTAGCGGGAGCGACGAGCAGTACTTC. This codes for CASSSTSGSDEQYF.

The chain combines TRBV27 with TRBJ2-7; 11 bases map to TRBD2. Germline trimming cut 3 bases from V and 6 bases from J; bases unmatched to any gene: 7. From germline, CDR1 is MNHEY and CDR2 SMNVEV (reference sequence). The CDR3 spans 15 residues. CDR3 sequence (DNA): TGTGCCAGCAGTTTGGCTAGCGGGAGGTTGAGCGAGCAGTACTTC. It codes for CASSLASGRLSEQYF.

The genes are TRBV4-1 and TRBJ2-7; a weak D match, TRBD2 (7 bases). The CDR3 totals 16 residues. Looked up from germline, CDR1 is MGHRA and CDR2 is YSYEKL. V lost 2 bases to trimming and J lost 2 bases, with 16 bases between them. CDR3 nucleotide sequence: TGCGCCAGCAGCCAAACGGGGGGCGGGGTGACCTACGAGCAGTACTTC. Protein product: CASSQTGGGVTYEQYF.